Listed below are T cell receptor beta chains from one sample, sequenced in a study of blood T cell repertoires in COVID-19. The protocol was immunoSEQ multiplex PCR, while the TCRdb copy is restricted to in-frame clones and leaves out a portion. The sample contains under 250,000 clones, 89% of which appear only once. The sample taken for sequencing was peripheral blood. These receptors were obtained from a man in his 60s who had recovered from COVID-19. CDR3s include the opening cysteine and the closing phenylalanine or tryptophan. A D gene is named only where the DNA matches it firmly. Where a row states a size, it is once, few, many or the class of an expanded clone; other rows omit it.

size,V,D,J,CDR3,DNA
.,TRBV19,TRBD2,TRBJ2-7,CASSILAGGYEQYF,TGTGCCAGTAGTATCCTAGCGGGAGGATACGAGCAGTACTTC
.,TRBV6-4,TRBD2,TRBJ2-1,CASSVVAGGPKQFF,TGTGCCAGCAGTGTAGTAGCGGGGGGGCCGAAGCAGTTCTTC
.,TRBV2,TRBD2,TRBJ2-3,CASKKLAGGPTDTQYF,TGTGCCAGCAAGAAACTAGCGGGGGGGCCAACGGATACGCAGTATTTT
once,TRBV6-1,.,TRBJ1-4,CASSERGGTTEKLFF,TGTGCCAGCAGTGAGAGGGGAGGGACGACAGAAAAACTGTTTTTT
.,TRBV7-2,TRBD1,TRBJ1-1,CASSTRQGANEAFF,TGTGCCAGCAGCACAAGACAGGGGGCCAATGAAGCTTTCTTT
.,TRBV7-3,TRBD2,TRBJ2-2,CASSESGSDAGELFF,TGTGCCAGCAGCGAAAGCGGGAGTGATGCCGGGGAGCTGTTTTTT
.,TRBV5-6,TRBD1,TRBJ2-5,CASSWGQPQETQYF,TGTGCCAGCAGCTGGGGACAGCCCCAAGAGACCCAGTACTTC
.,TRBV3-1/TRBV3-2,TRBD2,TRBJ2-7,CASSQFGGASYEQYF,TGTGCCAGCAGCCAATTCGGGGGGGCCTCCTACGAGCAGTACTTC
.,TRBV12-3/TRBV12-4,.,TRBJ2-3,CASSRLWATQYF,TGTGCCAGCAGTAGACTATGGGCAACGCAGTATTTT
.,TRBV5-1,.,TRBJ1-3,CASSFQGYGNTIYF,TGCGCCAGCAGCTTCCAGGGTTACGGAAACACCATATATTTT
few,TRBV3-1/TRBV3-2,.,TRBJ2-1,CASSHGGPEQFF,TGTGCCAGCAGCCACGGGGGGCCTGAGCAGTTCTTC
.,TRBV28,TRBD1,TRBJ1-1,CASSSTGTGGSEAFF,TGTGCCAGCAGTTCCACCGGGACAGGGGGGTCTGAAGCTTTCTTT
.,TRBV7-9,.,TRBJ2-2,CASSLGITGELFF,TGTGCCAGCAGCTTAGGTATCACCGGGGAGCTGTTTTTT
.,TRBV6-2/TRBV6-3,TRBD2,TRBJ2-1,CASSYPARATSGRSQSEQFF,TGTGCCAGCAGTTACCCCGCCCGTGCGACTAGCGGGAGGTCCCAATCTGAGCAGTTCTTC
.,TRBV6-2/TRBV6-3,TRBD2,TRBJ2-7,CASSRQRTSIYEQYF,TGTGCCAGCAGCCGGCAAAGGACTAGCATCTACGAGCAGTACTTC
few,TRBV7-7,.,TRBJ1-1,CASSSSVNTEAFF,TGTGCCAGCAGCTCCTCAGTGAACACTGAAGCTTTCTTT
once,TRBV19,TRBD2,TRBJ2-5,CASSGSGGPRRVQETQYF,TGTGCCAGTAGTGGGAGCGGGGGGCCCCGCCGCGTTCAAGAGACCCAGTACTTC
.,TRBV27,TRBD1,TRBJ2-7,CASSSTGTGVEQYF,TGTGCCAGCAGTTCCACCGGGACAGGGGTCGAGCAGTACTTC
.,TRBV5-1,.,TRBJ1-1,CASSSTAGPVEAFF,TGCGCCAGCAGCTCTACCGCGGGACCCGTGGAAGCTTTCTTT
.,TRBV3-1/TRBV3-2,TRBD2,TRBJ2-5,CASSQPGLAGVQETQYF,TGTGCCAGCAGCCAACCGGGACTAGCGGGGGTCCAAGAGACCCAGTACTTC
.,TRBV3-1/TRBV3-2,.,TRBJ2-7,CASSQVTGEQYF,TGTGCCAGCAGCCAAGTAACAGGCGAGCAGTACTTC
once,TRBV12-3/TRBV12-4,.,TRBJ1-5,CASSREQPQHF,TGTGCCAGCAGTAGAGAGCAGCCCCAGCATTTT
.,TRBV5-1,.,TRBJ1-4,CASSLELGQGNEKLFF,TGCGCCAGCAGCTTGGAACTCGGCCAGGGGAATGAAAAACTGTTTTTT
.,TRBV2,.,TRBJ1-2,CASSGVNYGYTF,TGTGCCAGCAGTGGCGTAAACTATGGCTACACCTTC
.,TRBV25-1,.,TRBJ2-6,CASSDIGWGFF,TGTGCCAGCAGTGACATCGGGTGGGGCTTTTTC
.,TRBV4-2,.,TRBJ1-3,CASSHPTTIGNTIYF,TGTGCCAGCAGCCACCCGACCACTATTGGAAACACCATATATTTT
.,TRBV3-1/TRBV3-2,.,TRBJ2-1,CASSQVGVEQFF,TGTGCCAGCAGCCAAGTAGGGGTTGAGCAGTTCTTC
.,TRBV19,.,TRBJ1-2,CASSFQGPNYGYTF,TGTGCCAGTAGTTTCCAGGGCCCCAACTATGGCTACACCTTC
.,TRBV3-1/TRBV3-2,TRBD1,TRBJ2-1,CASSPGGQGGFDEQFF,TGTGCCAGCAGCCCCGGAGGACAGGGAGGTTTCGATGAGCAGTTCTTC
.,TRBV21-1,.,TRBJ2-7,CASSKVWTASYEQYF,TGTGCCAGCAGCAAAGTTTGGACAGCCTCCTACGAGCAGTACTTC
.,TRBV3-1/TRBV3-2,TRBD1,TRBJ2-5,CASSQEAQGARETQYF,TGTGCCAGCAGCCAAGAGGCACAGGGGGCACGGGAGACCCAGTACTTC
once,TRBV5-4,TRBD2,TRBJ2-1,CASSLGTSGYNEQFF,TGTGCCAGCAGCTTGGGGACTAGCGGTTACAATGAGCAGTTCTTC
.,TRBV9,TRBD2,TRBJ2-2,CASSSSGTSGGTNTGELFF,TGTGCCAGCAGCTCCTCCGGGACTAGCGGGGGAACGAACACCGGGGAGCTGTTTTTT
.,TRBV7-2,TRBD1,TRBJ1-2,CASSPGQGENGYTF,TGTGCCAGCAGTCCCGGTCAGGGGGAAAACGGCTACACCTTC
.,TRBV27,TRBD1,TRBJ1-1,CASSFRRGTTEAFF,TGTGCCAGCAGTTTTCGCAGGGGGACCACTGAAGCTTTCTTT
.,TRBV12-3/TRBV12-4,.,TRBJ1-2,CASSFTLNYGYTF,TGTGCCAGCAGTTTTACCCTAAACTATGGCTACACCTTC
once,TRBV7-3,.,TRBJ1-1,CASSSGTEGTEAFF,TGTGCCAGCAGCTCAGGGACGGAGGGTACTGAAGCTTTCTTT
.,TRBV5-4,TRBD1,TRBJ2-2,CASSPPGQFTGELFF,TGTGCCAGCAGCCCACCGGGACAGTTCACCGGGGAGCTGTTTTTT
many,TRBV7-6,TRBD2,TRBJ2-1,CASSLELAGAAYNEQFF,TGTGCCAGCAGCTTAGAACTAGCGGGGGCTGCCTACAATGAGCAGTTCTTC
.,TRBV5-4,.,TRBJ2-1,CASRQQGMYNEQFF,TGTGCCAGCAGACAACAGGGTATGTACAATGAGCAGTTCTTC
.,TRBV7-2,.,TRBJ2-7,CASRSRYEQYF,TGTGCCAGCAGATCCCGTTACGAGCAGTACTTC
.,TRBV5-1,.,TRBJ1-6,CASSLETGQNSPLHF,TGCGCCAGCAGCTTGGAAACAGGGCAAAATTCACCCCTCCACTTT
.,TRBV5-4,TRBD1,TRBJ2-2,CASSSPTGGANTGELFF,TGTGCCAGCAGCTCCCCGACAGGGGGCGCGAACACCGGGGAGCTGTTTTTT
.,TRBV6-5,.,TRBJ2-7,CASSYALYEQYF,TGTGCCAGCAGCTATGCCCTCTACGAGCAGTACTTC
.,TRBV7-3,.,TRBJ1-6,CASSLSLNSPLHF,TGTGCCAGCAGCTTAAGCCTAAATTCACCCCTCCACTTT
.,TRBV4-3,TRBD1,TRBJ2-7,CASSQDGTAPYEQYF,TGCGCCAGCAGCCAAGATGGGACAGCACCCTACGAGCAGTACTTC
.,TRBV5-5,.,TRBJ2-6,CASSREGSRANVLTF,TGTGCCAGCAGTCGTGAGGGCAGCCGGGCCAACGTCCTGACTTTC
once,TRBV28,.,TRBJ1-3,CASSGVPSGNTIYF,TGTGCCAGCTCAGGGGTTCCCTCTGGAAACACCATATATTTT
.,TRBV5-1,TRBD1,TRBJ1-2,CASSLASGTGYGYTF,TGCGCCAGCAGCTTGGCCTCCGGGACAGGTTATGGCTACACCTTC
.,TRBV7-3,.,TRBJ1-5,CASSSSPGQPQHF,TGTGCCAGCAGCTCGTCCCCCGGTCAGCCCCAGCATTTT
.,TRBV19,TRBD1,TRBJ1-5,CASRDGWGGVRGRLTDQPQHF,TGTGCCAGTAGGGATGGATGGGGAGGCGTCAGGGGGCGATTGACGGATCAGCCCCAGCATTTT
once,TRBV7-8,.,TRBJ1-2,CASSIRQPVYGGYTF,TGTGCCAGCAGCATAAGACAACCGGTCTATGGAGGCTACACCTTC
.,TRBV5-1,TRBD1,TRBJ2-2,CASGLLGQSLTGELFF,TGCGCCAGCGGGCTCCTGGGACAGAGCCTCACCGGGGAGCTGTTTTTT
.,TRBV7-7,TRBD1,TRBJ2-1,CASSLAGGTGTYNEQFF,TGTGCTAGCAGCTTAGCAGGGGGGACAGGAACCTACAATGAGCAGTTCTTC
.,TRBV20-1,.,TRBJ2-1,CSARGAREEFF,TGCAGTGCTAGAGGTGCCCGCGAGGAGTTCTTC
.,TRBV3-1/TRBV3-2,TRBD1,TRBJ1-3,CASSLKQGVSAGNTIYF,TGTGCCAGCAGCCTCAAGCAGGGGGTTAGCGCTGGAAACACCATATATTTT
.,TRBV6-5,TRBD2,TRBJ2-1,CASRVRDYQYNEQFF,TGTGCCAGCAGAGTCCGGGACTATCAGTACAATGAGCAGTTCTTC